The 22 T cell receptor beta chains in this list originate from one sample, sequenced in a study of blood T cell repertoires in COVID-19. Assay: immunoSEQ multiplex PCR; the TCRdb copy retains only in-frame clones and omits some. The sample lists some 250,000 clones, 75% to 90% occurring once. Sequencing input: PBMCs or T cells enriched from blood (not recorded which). The receptors were gathered from a middle-aged woman with acute COVID-19.

The rearrangement uses TRBV5-5 and TRBJ1-2; 7 bases map to TRBD1. The CDR3 extends over 12 amino acids. Germline assignment: CDR1 SGHKS and CDR2 YYEKEE (reference sequence). V gave up 2 bases and J gave up 6 bases; unmatched junction bases: 1. The DNA of the CDR3 is TGTGCCAGCAGCTTAGGGGGCAATGGCTACACCTTC. Amino acids: CASSLGGNGYTF. Looking up the rest from reference TRBV5-5 and TRBJ1-2 gives the full variable domain: DAGVTQSPTHLIKTRGQQVTLRCSPISGHKSVSWYQQVLGQGPQFIFQYYEKEERGRGNFPDRFSARQFPNYSSELNVNALLLGDSALYLCASSLGGNGYTFGSGTRLTVV.

This clone was seen a few times. The rearrangement links TRBV7-2 to TRBJ1-2; 9 bases fit TRBD1. The germline V gene encodes CDR1 SGHTA and CDR2 FQGNSA. The CDR3 has 16 residues. V trimming: 2 bases; J trimming: 4 bases; junction bases outside the gene matches: 8. CDR3 nucleotides: TGTGCCAGCAGCTTACGAACAGGGGGCGCTGGCTATGGCTACACCTTC. The encoded protein is CASSLRTGGAGYGYTF.

The count of this clone is one. The DNA of the CDR3 is TGTGCCAGCAGCAGAGGGGGGGACTTTAACTACGAGCAGTACTTC. Protein: CASSRGGDFNYEQYF. This rearrangement joins TRBV5-4 to TRBJ2-7, with D possibly TRBD2 on 7 matching bases. V was trimmed by 4 bases and J by 3 bases, leaving 17 bases between them. Germline CDR1 SGHNT, CDR2 YYREEE (reference sequence). The CDR3 runs 15 residues. Based on the CDR3 plus reference TRBV5-4 and TRBJ2-7, the full variable domain is ETGVTQSPTHLIKTRGQQVTLRCSSQSGHNTVSWYQQALGQGPQFIFQYYREEENGRGNFPPRFSGLQFPNYSSELNVNALELDDSALYLCASSRGGDFNYEQYFGPGTRLTVT.

The chain recombines TRBV12-3 or TRBV12-4 with TRBJ1-2; D is perhaps TRBD1 (5 bases). The V end lost 5 bases, the J end lost 5 bases, and 12 bases lay between the germline ends. CDR3 size: 13 residues. The CDR3: CASSPREGYGYTF. The DNA for the CDR3 is TGTGCCAGCAGTCCCAGGGAAGGGTATGGCTACACCTTC.

This chain connects TRBV5-1 to TRBJ2-1; D remains ambiguous. The V gene lost 1 base and the J gene lost 10 bases, with 9 bases spanning the gap. The germline gives CDR1 SGHRS, CDR2 YFSETQ. The CDR3 extends over 12 amino acids. The CDR3 here is CASSLTRYEQFF. Written as DNA, the CDR3 is TGCGCCAGCAGCTTGACTCGTTACGAGCAGTTCTTC.

Only a few counts were recorded for this clone. The CDR3 DNA follows: TGCAGCGTTGTGGGACTAGCGGGGGAGACCCAGTACTTC. Translation gives CSVVGLAGETQYF. This chain links TRBV29-1 with TRBJ2-5; 13 bases map to TRBD2. The CDR3 covers 13 residues. V shed 4 bases, J shed 5 bases, and the junction held 1 base outside the gene matches. From germline, CDR1 is SQVTM and CDR2 ANQGSEA.

The J gene is TRBJ2-6, the V gene TRBV5-5; 12 nucleotides agree with TRBD1. V lost 4 bases to trimming and J lost 0 bases; unmatched junction nucleotides: 5. This CDR3 has 18 residues. Germline values: CDR1 SGHKS, CDR2 YYEKEE (reference sequence). CDR3 amino acids: CASSRGTGGFSGANVLTF. The CDR3, as DNA: TGTGCCAGCAGCCGGGGGACAGGGGGCTTCTCTGGGGCCAACGTCCTGACTTTC.

This chain links TRBV29-1 with TRBJ2-7; 9 nucleotides match TRBD1. Per the germline V gene, CDR1 is SQVTM and CDR2 is ANQGSEA. The CDR3 length is 14 residues. V shed 4 bases and J 0 bases; nucleotides not matched to a gene: 4. The CDR3 DNA is TGCAGCGTTGCGGGGACAGGGAACTCCTACGAGCAGTACTTC. It is translated as CSVAGTGNSYEQYF.

The count of this clone is one. The chain is built from TRBV5-4 and TRBJ2-1, with 12 nucleotides matching TRBD2. Per germline, CDR1 SGHNT and CDR2 YYREEE (reference sequence). CDR3 size: 17 residues. V dropped 0 bases and J dropped 8; count of bases not matched to a gene: 9. CDR3 sequence reads: CASSLAGLGLAGYEQFF. In DNA, the CDR3 is TGTGCCAGCAGCTTGGCAGGTCTGGGACTAGCGGGTTATGAGCAGTTCTTC.

The chain is built from TRBV13 and TRBJ2-3; 9 bases match TRBD1. With V trimmed by 5 bases and J by 2 bases, 8 bases remained unmatched. The CDR3 length is 16 residues. CDR1 PRHDT and CDR2 FYEKMQ come from the germline V gene (reference sequence). CDR3 sequence: CASSQRTGEDTDTQYF. The CDR3 DNA sequence: TGTGCCAGCAGCCAAAGGACAGGGGAGGACACAGATACGCAGTATTTT.

The chain carries TRBV18 and TRBJ2-1; 10 bases are shared with TRBD2. Germline values: CDR1 KGHSH, CDR2 LQKENI. CDR3 length equals 14 residues. V dropped 2 bases and J dropped 8; count of bases not matched to a gene: 3. CDR3 DNA: TGTGCCAGCTCACCAGCTAGCGGGAGTCATGAGCAGTTCTTC. It translates to CASSPASGSHEQFF.

CDR3 coding DNA: TGTGCCAGTAGTTCGGGACTAGCGGGTGGGAGGCGGGAGACCCAGTACTTC. It translates to CASSSGLAGGRRETQYF. This chain uses TRBV19 with TRBJ2-5; 12 bases are a match to TRBD2. The CDR3 contains 17 residues. CDR1 LNHDA and CDR2 SQIVND come from the germline V gene (reference sequence). The V segment lost 5 bases and the J segment 5 bases; nucleotides outside the gene matches: 12.

Note on this clone: One junction end does not reproduce the germline sequence, and a read error may be involved. The V call is TRBV3-1 (or the pseudogene TRBV3-2), the J call TRBJ2-7; D perhaps matches TRBD1 (5 bases). This CDR3 contains 14 residues. Germline CDR1 and CDR2: LGHDT and YNNKEL (reference sequence). In DNA form, the CDR3 reads TGTGCCAGCAGCCAAGATGGCGGTGGACAACGACTTTTTTTC. It translates to CASSQDGGGQRLFF.

The chain recombines TRBV7-2 with TRBJ1-4; 8 bases align to TRBD1. Germline loops: CDR1 SGHTA, CDR2 FQGNSA. This CDR3 contains 19 residues. Losses at the gene ends were 1 base for V and 0 bases for J; bases not matched to a gene: 10. The CDR3 sequence is CASSLVAQGAGATNEKLFF. For the CDR3, the DNA is TGTGCCAGCAGCTTAGTCGCGCAGGGGGCAGGGGCAACTAATGAAAAACTGTTTTTT. The complete variable domain, with remaining parts taken from reference TRBV7-2 and TRBJ1-4, reads GAGVSQSPSNKVTEKGKDVELRCDPISGHTALYWYRQSLGQGLEFLIYFQGNSAPDKSGLPSDRFSAERTGGSVSTLTIQRTQQEDSAVYLCASSLVAQGAGATNEKLFFGSGTQLSVL.

The chain couples TRBV5-1 to TRBJ2-3; D is unclear. The V end lost 4 bases, the J end lost 0 bases, and 9 bases lay between the germline ends. This CDR3 is built from 14 residues. Germline assignment: CDR1 SGHRS and CDR2 YFSETQ. CDR3 loop: CASSMSSSTDTQYF. In nucleotides, the CDR3 is TGCGCCAGCAGCATGTCCTCTAGCACAGATACGCAGTATTTT. The full variable domain, its missing parts supplied by reference TRBV5-1 and TRBJ2-3, is KAGVTQTPRYLIKTRGQQVTLSCSPISGHRSVSWYQQTPGQGLQFLFEYFSETQRNKGNFPGRFSGRQFSNSRSEMNVSTLELGDSALYLCASSMSSSTDTQYFGPGTRLTVL.

This chain joins TRBV4-1 and TRBJ2-7, with 9 bases lining up with TRBD2. The CDR3 loop spans 15 amino acids. Germline values: CDR1 MGHRA, CDR2 YSYEKL. Unmatched junction bases numbered 8, after V lost 1 base and J lost 7 bases. The CDR3 here is CASSQVLAGFGEQYF. Written as DNA, the CDR3 is TGCGCCAGCAGCCAAGTTCTAGCGGGGTTTGGGGAGCAGTACTTC.

V is TRBV19 and J is TRBJ2-7, with 7 bases identical to TRBD2. Germline assignment: CDR1 LNHDA and CDR2 SQIVND (reference sequence). V gave up 6 bases and J gave up 2 bases; unmatched junction bases: 7. The CDR3 extends over 14 amino acids. In nucleotides, the CDR3 is TGTGCCAGTAGCCCCGGGACTAACACCTACGAGCAGTACTTC. Translated, it gives CASSPGTNTYEQYF.

This sequence joins TRBV27 and TRBJ2-1, with D unclear. The CDR3 extends over 14 amino acids. Germline lookup yields CDR1 MNHEY and CDR2 SMNVEV (reference sequence). Trimming took 3 bases from V and 0 from J, leaving 6 bases between them. The CDR3 region is CASSLTGSYNEQFF. The CDR3 DNA is TGTGCCAGCAGTTTGACGGGCTCCTACAATGAGCAGTTCTTC.

The chain employs TRBV7-8 and TRBJ2-1; 9 bases map to TRBD1. The CDR3 is 14 amino acids. Losses at the gene ends were 5 bases for V and 10 bases for J; bases not matched to a gene: 9. Germline CDR1 SGHVS, CDR2 FQNEAQ. The CDR3 DNA is TGTGCCAGCAGCGAGGTACAGGGGGCAAGGGAGCAGTTCTTC. Amino acids: CASSEVQGAREQFF.

This chain joins TRBV12-5 and TRBJ1-3; D gene uncertain. Deletions cut 7 bases from V and 0 bases from J, with 7 bases between. Germline assignment: CDR1 LGHNT and CDR2 FRNRAP. This CDR3 contains 13 residues. CDR3 loop: CASVQASGNTIYF. The CDR3 bases are TGTGCTAGTGTGCAGGCCTCTGGAAACACCATATATTTT.

A note on this clone: Other DNA sequences from this sample encode an identical CDR3 as well. The chain carries TRBV24-1 and TRBJ2-5; D is unclear. Trimming cost V 4 bases and J 10 bases, with 21 bases left between them. CDR3 length: 15 amino acids. CDR1 and CDR2 from the germline V gene are KGHDR and SFDVKD. CDR3 in amino acids: CATSEPGAPVIGQYF. The CDR3 DNA is TGTGCCACCAGTGAACCCGGAGCGCCAGTAATCGGCCAGTACTTC.

The chain is built from TRBV14 and TRBJ1-1; D remains ambiguous. Trimming removed 4 bases from V and 2 bases from J, with 8 bases in between. Germline V gives CDR1 SGHDN, CDR2 FVKESK. The CDR3 extends over 13 amino acids. CDR3 sequence reads: CASSPSGNTEAFF. In DNA form, the CDR3 reads TGTGCCAGCAGCCCATCAGGCAACACTGAAGCTTTCTTT.